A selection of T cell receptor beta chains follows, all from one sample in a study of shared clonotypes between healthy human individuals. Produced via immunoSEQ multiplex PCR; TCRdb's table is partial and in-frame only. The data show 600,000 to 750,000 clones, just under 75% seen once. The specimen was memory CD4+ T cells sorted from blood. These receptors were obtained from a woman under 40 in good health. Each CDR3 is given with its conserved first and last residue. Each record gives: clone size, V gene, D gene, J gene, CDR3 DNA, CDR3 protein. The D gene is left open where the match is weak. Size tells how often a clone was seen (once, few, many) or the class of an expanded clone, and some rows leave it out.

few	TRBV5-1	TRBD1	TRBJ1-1	TGCGCCAGCAGCTGGGGGACAGGGGGCACTGAAGCTTTCTTT	CASSWGTGGTEAFF
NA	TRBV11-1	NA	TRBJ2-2	TGTGCCAGCAAACCCGGACCAGGGACACTCCCCGGGGAGCTGTTTTTT	CASKPGPGTLPGELFF
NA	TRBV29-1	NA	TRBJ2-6	TGCAGCGTTGAAGGGACTATGGTTTCTGGGGCCAACGTCCTGACTTTC	CSVEGTMVSGANVLTF
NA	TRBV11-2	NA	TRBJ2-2	TGTGCCAGCAGCTTTAGACTATCGAACACCGGGGAGCTGTTTTTT	CASSFRLSNTGELFF
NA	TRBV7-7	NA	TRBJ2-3	TGTGCCAGCAGCTTAGCTGGTTTCCCCACAGATACGCAGTATTTT	CASSLAGFPTDTQYF
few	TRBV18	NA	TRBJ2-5	TGTGCCAGCTCACCGTACCAAGAGACCCAGTACTTC	CASSPYQETQYF
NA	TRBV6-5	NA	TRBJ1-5	TGTGCCAGCAGTTCCGGGGGGAGGGCTCAGCCCCAGCATTTT	CASSSGGRAQPQHF
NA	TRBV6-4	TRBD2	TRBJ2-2	TGTGCCAGCAGTGACTCAGCGGGAGGGCGCACCGGGGAGCTGTTTTTT	CASSDSAGGRTGELFF
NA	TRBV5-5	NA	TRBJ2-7	TGTGCCAGCAGCGCCGGGACGGTGGGCACCTACGAGCAGTACTTC	CASSAGTVGTYEQYF
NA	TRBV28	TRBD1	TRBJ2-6	TGTGCCAGCAGTTCCGGACAGGGGGCGAGCGGGGCCAACGTCCTGACTTTC	CASSSGQGASGANVLTF
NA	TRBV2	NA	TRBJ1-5	TGTGCCAGCAGTGAATCTGACGTGACCGCGAATCAGCCCCAGCATTTT	CASSESDVTANQPQHF
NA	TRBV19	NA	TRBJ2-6	TGTGCCAGTAGTATTTGGTCAACGAAAGCTGGGGCCAACGTCCTGACTTTC	CASSIWSTKAGANVLTF
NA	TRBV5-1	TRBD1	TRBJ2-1	TGCGCCAGCAGAACAGGGGGCTACTCCTACAATGAGCAGTTCTTC	CASRTGGYSYNEQFF
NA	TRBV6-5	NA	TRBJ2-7	TGTGCCAGCAGCCCTTCCTTGGCTCACTCCTACGAGCAGTACTTC	CASSPSLAHSYEQYF
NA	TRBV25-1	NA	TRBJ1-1	TGTGCCAGCAGTGATTCGGGACCGAACACTGAAGCTTTCTTT	CASSDSGPNTEAFF
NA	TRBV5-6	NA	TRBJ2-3	TGTGCCAGCAGGGGCGGCGAATTTTACACAGATACGCAGTATTTT	CASRGGEFYTDTQYF
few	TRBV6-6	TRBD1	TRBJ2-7	TGTGCCAGCAGTTGGGACAGGGGTTACGGCGAGCAGTACTTC	CASSWDRGYGEQYF
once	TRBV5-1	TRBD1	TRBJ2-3	TGCGCCAGCAGCTTCGGACAGGGACCTTCCACAGATACGCAGTATTTT	CASSFGQGPSTDTQYF
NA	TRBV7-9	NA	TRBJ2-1	TGTGCCAGCAGCCCAAGTAGTAACTACAATGAGCAGTTCTTC	CASSPSSNYNEQFF
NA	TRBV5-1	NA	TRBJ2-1	TGCGCCAGCAGCTTGGAAGGCGGTGCCTACAATGAGCAGTTCTTC	CASSLEGGAYNEQFF
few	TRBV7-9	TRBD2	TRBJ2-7	TGTGCCAGCAGCTTAGGGCTAGCGGCGACCTACGAGCAGTACTTC	CASSLGLAATYEQYF
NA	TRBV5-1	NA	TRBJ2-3	TGCGCCAGCAGCTTTGGGACACCCTTCACAGATACGCAGTATTTT	CASSFGTPFTDTQYF
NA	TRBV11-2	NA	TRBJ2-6	TGTGCCAGCAGCTCCCCCTGGGGCAGACCCTCTGGGGCCAACGTCCTGACTTTC	CASSSPWGRPSGANVLTF
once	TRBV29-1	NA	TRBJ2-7	TGCAGCGTTGAGGAGACGACCTACGAGCAGTACTTC	CSVEETTYEQYF
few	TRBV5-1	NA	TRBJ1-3	TGCGCCAGCAGCTTGGGGCAGCTCGGAAACACCATATATTTT	CASSLGQLGNTIYF
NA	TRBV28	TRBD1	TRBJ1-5	TGTGCCAGCACCCAGGGGGGTGCCGGCAATCAGCCCCAGCATTTT	CASTQGGAGNQPQHF
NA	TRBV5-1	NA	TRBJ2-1	TGCGCCAGCAGCTTAGAGGGGGTAACGAATGAGCAGTTCTTC	CASSLEGVTNEQFF
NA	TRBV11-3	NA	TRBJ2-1	TGTGCCAGCAGCTTAGTCCTAGCCGAATACAATGAGCAGTTCTTC	CASSLVLAEYNEQFF